This T cell receptor beta chain was captured by sequencing in a study of T cells in Graves' hyperthyroidism and ophthalmopathy (dated by TCRdb to between 2018 and 2021). General notes on the study: Peripheral blood was sampled at the time of initial diagnosis, prior to any treatment. To identify TCR V-J signatures that set the groups apart, the researchers used a discovery cohort of 100 patients, made up of roughly 45 with Graves' ophthalmopathy and approximately 57 with stable Graves' hyperthyroidism. Prospective prediction of ophthalmopathy was tested in an independent validation cohort consisting of under 20 hyperthyroidism patients and approximately 16 patients who later progressed to ophthalmopathy. The roughly 91 discovery patients were randomly divided into training and test sets at a 7:3 ratio. In more than five Graves' hyperthyroidism patients, the study also compared T-cell repertoires from thyroid tissue with T-cell repertoires from blood. Once sampling was done, hyperthyroidism patients were given methimazole at a starting dose of 30 mg daily, whereas ophthalmopathy patients were given high-dose intravenous methylprednisolone. The paper describes TCR Vbeta CDR3 sequencing of around 140 peripheral blood samples, made up of about 41 ophthalmopathy patients, around 78 hyperthyroidism patients and roughly 17 progressor patients. The study at large found these results: Ophthalmopathy was separated from stable hyperthyroidism by a 13 V-J signature model, with around 90% sensitivity and about 81% specificity obtained in cross-validation and 80%/75% obtained in testing. No statistical method was used to set the sample size in advance, and investigators knew the group allocation. In validation, progression to ophthalmopathy was predicted by the model with roughly 71% sensitivity and 72.22% specificity, a median of around 6.5 months before onset. Blood samples also contained most of the expanded thyroid clonotypes (frequency above 0.001), which suggests that blood repertoires may reflect thyroid immune responses.

Of note for this clonotype: The target of this receptor is not known. Base qualities are not provided; no much larger clone lies one nucleotide away.

TCR beta CDR3 regions were amplified from RNA transcripts. The TCR CDR3 was subjected to a first round of RT-PCR using the HTBI primer set and the Qiagen OneStep RT-PCR kit. Libraries were constructed in a second round of multiplex PCR, after which size selection and purification were carried out. Paired-end sequencing of the libraries was performed with 100 bp reads on an Illumina HiSeq2000. As for the original processing: SOAPnuke was used to process the raw data, removing reads that contained adapters or uncalled bases, had a mean Phred below 15, or lacked an exact match to the constant primer or identifier. COPE v1.2.5 was used to merge high-quality paired reads, and clonotypes were defined as unique nucleotide sequences. MiTCR v1.1 was used to align clonotypes to the IMGT TRBV, TRBD and TRBJ reference segments. Only V-J combinations with frequency above 0.0001, covering roughly 99% of repertoires, were analysed. The TCS score was defined as the ratio of F50 (clonal expansion) to E x V (chaos), calculated using BLOSUM62-based TCRdist between CDR3 peptides within each V-J. Welch's t-statistics and random forest reduced fewer than 600 V-J features to 10 to 15, which were used in a naive Bayes classifier (R e1071). TCRdb trimmed public reads at Q25 via fastp, called clones via MiXCR and kept in-frame beta chains. Entries that share a CDR3 protein sequence are merged under the most common genes and DNA. The V and J calls come from TCRdb's annotation, not from the publication. In this sample the table shows 200,000 to 250,000 distinct CDR3 sequences, less than 20% of which occur a single time. The ten largest account for less than 35% of the sample.

V is trimmed back by 2 bases and J by 3 bases, and the junction contains 6 bases that no gene match accounts for. In the germline V gene, CDR1 corresponds to MDHEN and CDR2 to SYDVKM. From its cysteine to its phenylalanine, the CDR3 spans 15 amino acids. Solely the CDR3 DNA is kept, with 45 bases framed from the first base. Moderately to severely active disease, a Clinical Activity Score of at least 3, a NOSPECS grade of at least 4, and a duration under 3 months were present in ophthalmopathy patients. Exclusion was applied to patients with uncontrolled infections, other autoimmune diseases, pregnancy or lactation. Clinical symptoms, serum thyroxine and TRAb, thyroid ultrasound, and orbital computed tomography formed the basis for the diagnoses. PBMCs were isolated from about 9.2 ml of fresh peripheral blood by Ficoll-Paque density gradient centrifugation. Total RNA was extracted with Trizol reagent, and quality was checked on an Agilent 2100 Bioanalyzer.

The sequence is built from TRBV28 and TRBJ1-2, with 7 middle bases fitting TRBD1. The TCR originated in a woman under 30 with Graves' ophthalmopathy. Sequenced material: blood. The CDR3 region reads CASSLRGGGDYGYTF. The bases are TGTGCCAGCAGTTTACGAGGAGGGGGCGACTATGGCTACACCTTC.